This is a list of T cell receptor beta chains from one sample in a study of shared clonotypes between healthy human individuals. Generated by immunoSEQ multiplex PCR, the TCRdb table keeps only in-frame clones and is missing some. This sample yields about 1.1 million clones, of which around 78% are seen a single time; roughly 0.56% belongs to the top ten. The sample consisted of memory CD4+ T cells from PBMCs. These receptor sequences come from a man between 18 and 29 years old in good health. Some clones in this sample may be carry-over from other donors' samples. CDR3s include the opening cysteine and the closing phenylalanine or tryptophan. Each record gives: D gene, J gene, clone size, CDR3 length, V gene, CDR3 DNA, CDR3 protein. A D gene is named only where the DNA matches it firmly. Size is stated for part of the rows, as once, few or many counts, or as a class when the clone is expanded.

TRBD2	TRBJ2-5	-	17	TRBV25-1	TGTGCCAGCAGTGAATCGGGGTCGGGGGGGTTCCAAGAGACCCAGTACTTC	CASSESGSGGFQETQYF
-	TRBJ1-2	few	12	TRBV6-1	TGTGCCAGCAGTCTCAGGGGCTATGGCTACACCTTC	CASSLRGYGYTF
TRBD1	TRBJ2-7	once	16	TRBV18	TGTGCCAGCTCCCCAATTGGTGGACAGGGGGACCACGAGCAGTACTTC	CASSPIGGQGDHEQYF
-	TRBJ2-5	-	14	TRBV5-4	TGTGCCAGCAGCCAAGTGGGACTGCAAGAGACCCAGTACTTC	CASSQVGLQETQYF
TRBD2	TRBJ2-7	-	16	TRBV5-4	TGTGCCAGCAGCTCGGGGACTAGCACCGTGGGGGTCGAGCAGTACTTC	CASSSGTSTVGVEQYF
-	TRBJ2-6	-	14	TRBV18	TGTGCCAGCTCACCAGAGTCTGGGGCCAACGTCCTGACTTTC	CASSPESGANVLTF
-	TRBJ2-5	-	13	TRBV18	TGTGCCAGCTCCACAGGAGTGCAAGAGACCCAGTACTTC	CASSTGVQETQYF
-	TRBJ2-7	-	17	TRBV11-2	TGTGCCAGCAGCTTTTCATTATGGGGGTACAGCACCTACGAGCAGTACTTC	CASSFSLWGYSTYEQYF
TRBD2	TRBJ2-1	-	18	TRBV9	TGTGCCAGCAGCGTTGAGACTAGCGGGAGAAGGCCCTACAATGAGCAGTTCTTC	CASSVETSGRRPYNEQFF
-	TRBJ2-6	-	15	TRBV2	TGTGCCAGCCGGACCCAAGCCAATGGGGCCAACGTCCTGACTTTC	CASRTQANGANVLTF
TRBD2	TRBJ2-1	-	20	TRBV11-3	TGTGCCAGCAGCTTAGATCGTGAACTAGCGGGAGGGCCCTCCTACAATGAGCAGTTCTTC	CASSLDRELAGGPSYNEQFF
-	TRBJ2-3	-	17	TRBV18	TGTGCCAGCTCACCGGTCCTGGTCTCGAGGGGCACAGATACGCAGTATTTT	CASSPVLVSRGTDTQYF
-	TRBJ1-2	-	13	TRBV30	TGTGCCTGGACCGGGGGGCTGGCCTATGGCTACACCTTC	CAWTGGLAYGYTF
-	TRBJ1-5	-	13	TRBV30	TGTGCCTGGGGCAGACCCCAGGGTCAGCCCCAGCATTTT	CAWGRPQGQPQHF
TRBD1	TRBJ2-2	-	17	TRBV4-1	TGCGCCAGCAGCCCGACCCGGGGACAGTCGAACACCGGGGAGCTGTTTTTT	CASSPTRGQSNTGELFF
TRBD1	TRBJ2-2	-	16	TRBV4-1	TGCGCCAGCAGCCAAGAAGCCGGACAGGGGCTCGGGGAGCTGTTTTTT	CASSQEAGQGLGELFF
-	TRBJ1-1	few	14	TRBV7-2	TGTGCCAGCAGCCCCGGGACGGCGAACACTGAAGCTTTCTTT	CASSPGTANTEAFF
TRBD2	TRBJ2-1	-	14	TRBV10-2	TGCGCCAGCAGCAGCGGGAGAGCGGTTGGTGAGCAGTTCTTC	CASSSGRAVGEQFF
TRBD1	TRBJ2-7	-	14	TRBV7-2	TGTGCCAGCAGCTTGGGACAGGGGGCTTACGAGCAGTACTTC	CASSLGQGAYEQYF
-	TRBJ1-6	-	13	TRBV30	TGTGCCTGGAGTCCGACAAATAATTCACCCCTCCACTTT	CAWSPTNNSPLHF
-	TRBJ1-1	-	15	TRBV28	TGTGCCACTAGAGAGCACGGGGGAGAGCACACTGAAGCTTTCTTT	CATREHGGEHTEAFF
-	TRBJ1-2	-	14	TRBV4-1	TGCGCCAGCAGCCAATACGCGCTTGGCTGGTCGCTCACCTTC	CASSQYALGWSLTF
TRBD2	TRBJ2-1	-	16	TRBV4-1	TGCGCCAGCAGCTTTCACGGGAGGGCCCGGGTCGATGAGCAGTTCTTC	CASSFHGRARVDEQFF
-	TRBJ2-5	-	14	TRBV7-6	TGTGCCAGCAGCTTACCAGGACTCCAAGAGACCCAGTACTTC	CASSLPGLQETQYF
-	TRBJ2-3	-	14	TRBV7-6	TGTGCCAGCACGAGGCGGGCCGGTACAGATACGCAGTATTTT	CASTRRAGTDTQYF
-	TRBJ1-2	-	13	TRBV4-3	TGCGCCAGCAGCCAACAACATTGGTTTGGCTACACCTTC	CASSQQHWFGYTF
TRBD1	TRBJ2-2	-	14	TRBV29-1	TGCAGCGTTTTAGGGACAGCGAACACCGGGGAGCTGTTTTTT	CSVLGTANTGELFF
TRBD2	TRBJ2-3	-	14	TRBV5-1	TGCGCCAGCGGCCGGGGGGAAAGCACAGATACGCAGTATTTT	CASGRGESTDTQYF
-	TRBJ2-3	-	13	TRBV7-2	TGTGCCAGCAGCCTAACTCTGTCAGATACGCAGTATTTT	CASSLTLSDTQYF
-	TRBJ2-5	-	15	TRBV9	TGTGCCAGCAGCGTAGGGGCAATTAGACAAGAGACCCAGTACTTC	CASSVGAIRQETQYF
-	TRBJ2-7	-	14	TRBV2	TGTGCCAGCAGTTACACAGCCGGAGGCTACGAGCAGTACTTC	CASSYTAGGYEQYF
-	TRBJ1-3	-	14	TRBV5-4	TGTGCCAGCAGCTCGGACAGACCCTCGGGCACCATATATTTT	CASSSDRPSGTIYF
-	TRBJ1-3	-	17	TRBV27	TGTGCCAGCAGTCCCCGAGGGGGGCCACTATCTGGAAACACCATATATTTT	CASSPRGGPLSGNTIYF
-	TRBJ1-2	-	14	TRBV5-1	TGCGCCAGCAGCTTGGCCGGGGCACTCTATGGCTACACCTTC	CASSLAGALYGYTF
-	TRBJ2-7	-	12	TRBV7-9	TGTGCCAGCAGCTATAGTTCCTACGAGCAGTACTTC	CASSYSSYEQYF
-	TRBJ2-5	-	13	TRBV7-8	TGTGCCAGCAGCTTAGAGTGGACGGGGACCCAGTACTTC	CASSLEWTGTQYF
-	TRBJ2-7	-	13	TRBV10-3	TGTGCCATCAGTGGGGGGGCCACCTACGAGCAGTACTTC	CAISGGATYEQYF
TRBD1	TRBJ2-7	-	14	TRBV28	TGTGCCAGCAGTCCGCCGGACAGGGTCTACGAGCAGTACTTC	CASSPPDRVYEQYF
-	TRBJ1-3	-	16	TRBV6-1	TGTGCCAGCAGTGATAGATGGTGGATTTCTGGAAACACCATATATTTT	CASSDRWWISGNTIYF
-	TRBJ1-2	once	13	TRBV7-3	TGTGCCAGCAGCTCCGCCGGGACGAATGGCTACACCTTC	CASSSAGTNGYTF
-	TRBJ1-2	once	13	TRBV10-2	TGCGCCAGCTCTTCCGGGCCTGGCTATGGCTACACCTTC	CASSSGPGYGYTF
TRBD2	TRBJ2-3	-	15	TRBV6-5	TGTGCCAGCACCGGACTAGCGGGGAGAACAGATACGCAGTATTTT	CASTGLAGRTDTQYF
-	TRBJ1-5	-	15	TRBV21-1	TGTGCCAGCACCGACTTATGGACAGCCTTTGAGCCCCAGCATTTT	CASTDLWTAFEPQHF
TRBD1	TRBJ2-1	-	16	TRBV6-6	TGTGCCAGCAACCCCTCAGGGGGCTCGATGGGGAATGAGCAGTTCTTC	CASNPSGGSMGNEQFF
-	TRBJ1-1	-	14	TRBV6-5	TGTGCCAGCAGTTACAAGGGACAGAACACTGAAGCTTTCTTT	CASSYKGQNTEAFF
-	TRBJ2-7	-	13	TRBV4-3	TGCGCCAACAGCCAAGAGGTAGGGCCCGAGCAGTACTTC	CANSQEVGPEQYF
-	TRBJ2-7	-	13	TRBV6-1	TGTGCCATCCTGACGGAGAGCTCCTACGAGCAGTACTTC	CAILTESSYEQYF
TRBD1	TRBJ2-1	-	14	TRBV19	TGTGCCAGTAGCAAGACAGGGTACTACAATGAGCAGTTCTTC	CASSKTGYYNEQFF
TRBD2	TRBJ2-2	many	16	TRBV7-2	TGTGCCAGCAGCTTCCCGGGACTAGCGGGAGGCGGGGAGCTGTTTTTT	CASSFPGLAGGGELFF
TRBD1	TRBJ2-3	few	14	TRBV19	TGTGCCAGTAGAAGGGACAGGGCGACAGATACGCAGTATTTT	CASRRDRATDTQYF
TRBD2	TRBJ2-1	-	15	TRBV14	TGTGCCAGCAGCCAGCGTCTAGCGGGTCGGGGTGAGCAGTTCTTC	CASSQRLAGRGEQFF
-	TRBJ1-1	-	14	TRBV28	TGTGCCAGCAGTTTAGGGGGGTTGGGTACTGAAGCTTTCTTT	CASSLGGLGTEAFF
-	TRBJ2-2	-	15	TRBV11-2	TGTGCCAGCAGCCTGAGCGGTAGGAACACCGGGGAGCTGTTTTTT	CASSLSGRNTGELFF